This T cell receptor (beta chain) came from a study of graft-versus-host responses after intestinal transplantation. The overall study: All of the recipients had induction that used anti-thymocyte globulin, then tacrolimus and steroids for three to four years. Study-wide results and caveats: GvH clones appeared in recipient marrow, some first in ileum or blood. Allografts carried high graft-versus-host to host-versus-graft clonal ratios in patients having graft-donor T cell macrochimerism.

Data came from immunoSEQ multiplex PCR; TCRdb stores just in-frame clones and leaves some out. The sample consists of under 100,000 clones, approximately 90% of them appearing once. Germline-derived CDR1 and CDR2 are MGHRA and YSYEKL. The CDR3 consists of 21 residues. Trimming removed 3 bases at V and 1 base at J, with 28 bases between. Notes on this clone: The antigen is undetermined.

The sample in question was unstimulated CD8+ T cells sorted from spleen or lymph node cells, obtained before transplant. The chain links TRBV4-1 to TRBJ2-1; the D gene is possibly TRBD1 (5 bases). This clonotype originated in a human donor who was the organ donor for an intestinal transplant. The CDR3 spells CASSHRRPIGFTRASYNEQFF. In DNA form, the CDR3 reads TGCGCCAGCAGCCATCGTCGACCAATAGGCTTTACCAGGGCATCCTACAATGAGCAGTTCTTC.